The rows below give T cell receptor beta chains drawn from one sample of a study of control samples from healthy donors and cancer patients. Repertoires were generated with immunoSEQ multiplex PCR, while TCRdb's copy carries only in-frame clones and drops some. Of some 150,000 clones in the sample, about 94% were seen once. Material for sequencing was PBMCs. These receptors were collected from a man in his fifties or sixties with colorectal cancer. Both conserved end residues are part of each CDR3. A D gene is named only where the DNA matches it firmly. Size tells how often a clone was seen (once, few, many) or the class of an expanded clone, and some rows leave it out.

J gene,V gene,D gene,clone size,CDR3 DNA,CDR3 protein
TRBJ1-2,TRBV7-2,NA,once,TGTGCCAGCAGCTTAGGGCAGCAGGGGAATGGCTACACCTTC,CASSLGQQGNGYTF
TRBJ1-2,TRBV29-1,NA,NA,TGCAGCGTTGAAGGGACAGTTGAGGGCTACACCTTC,CSVEGTVEGYTF
TRBJ1-1,TRBV28,NA,NA,TGTGCCAGCAGTCCCGCCGGGGCGAACACTGAAGCTTTCTTT,CASSPAGANTEAFF
TRBJ1-1,TRBV18,NA,once,TGTGCCAGCTCACAAGGGACGAACACTGAAGCTTTCTTT,CASSQGTNTEAFF
TRBJ2-1,TRBV19,NA,NA,TGTGCCAGTAGTCCCTCAGGCAATGAGCAGTTCTTC,CASSPSGNEQFF
TRBJ2-7,TRBV5-6,TRBD1,NA,TGTGCCAGCAGCTGGGACAGGGTTCCCCTCGAGCAGTACTTC,CASSWDRVPLEQYF
TRBJ1-2,TRBV6-5,NA,NA,TGTGCCAGCAGCACAGGGTTTAGTGGCTACACCTTC,CASSTGFSGYTF
TRBJ1-4,TRBV2,NA,NA,TGTGCCACTGGCGGTGGGGTCCTTAATGAAAAACTGTTTTTT,CATGGGVLNEKLFF
TRBJ1-4,TRBV5-1,NA,once,TGCGCCAGCAAGCAGGGGCCTACTAATGAAAAACTGTTTTTT,CASKQGPTNEKLFF
TRBJ1-1,TRBV2,NA,NA,TGTGCCAGCAGTACAGAATCTACCACTGAAGCTTTCTTT,CASSTESTTEAFF
TRBJ1-3,TRBV30,NA,once,TGTGCCCGGACCGGGGCTGGAGCAAACACCATATATTTT,CARTGAGANTIYF
TRBJ1-1,TRBV11-1,TRBD1,NA,TGTGCCAGCAGCCCGGGACAGGAGAAGGGCACTGAAGCTTTCTTT,CASSPGQEKGTEAFF
TRBJ2-1,TRBV7-2,TRBD2,NA,TGTGCCAGCAGACCCGGGACTAGCGGGGGGCCTGAGCAGTTCTTC,CASRPGTSGGPEQFF
TRBJ1-1,TRBV7-9,NA,NA,TGTGCCAGCAGCCACGGACAGCAAAACACTGAAGCTTTCTTT,CASSHGQQNTEAFF
TRBJ1-2,TRBV20-1,TRBD1,NA,TGCAGTGCTAGTGGGACCGGGACAGGGATAGACGGCTACACCTTC,CSASGTGTGIDGYTF
TRBJ2-7,TRBV28,NA,NA,TGTGCCAGCAGCCGAACAGGGTCTGGAGAGCAGTACTTC,CASSRTGSGEQYF
TRBJ2-6,TRBV19,NA,NA,TGTGCCAGTAGTATAACGGTTCAGGGGTTAGGGGCCAACGTCCTGACTTTC,CASSITVQGLGANVLTF
TRBJ1-1,TRBV5-1,NA,once,TGCGCCAGCAGCGGAGAGACAGGGAACACTGAAGCTTTCTTT,CASSGETGNTEAFF
TRBJ1-2,TRBV24-1,TRBD1,once,TGTGCCACCAGTGATTCAGGGGGCGCCGGCTATGGCTACACCTTC,CATSDSGGAGYGYTF
TRBJ2-3,TRBV29-1,TRBD1,NA,TGCAGCGTCAACAGGGGGTCGGGCACAGATACGCAGTATTTT,CSVNRGSGTDTQYF
TRBJ1-1,TRBV4-1,NA,NA,TGCGCCAGCAGCCAAGAAAGGCAGGGTAACACTGAAGCTTTCTTT,CASSQERQGNTEAFF
TRBJ1-5,TRBV7-9,NA,NA,TGTGCCAGCAGCGGGGAGGGGTGGGGCAATCAGCCCCAGCATTTT,CASSGEGWGNQPQHF
TRBJ2-5,TRBV5-1,NA,NA,TGCGCCAGCAGCTTGGAAGCAGGGAAGAGAGAGACCCAGTACTTC,CASSLEAGKRETQYF
TRBJ2-1,TRBV12-2,NA,NA,TGTGCAAGTCGCTTAGAGTCGACACACGACTCCTACAATGAGCAGTTCTTC,CASRLESTHDSYNEQFF
TRBJ2-7,TRBV11-2,TRBD1,once,TGTGCCAGCAGCTTCGACAGGGTCACCTCCTACGAGCAGTACTTC,CASSFDRVTSYEQYF
TRBJ1-2,TRBV2,NA,NA,TGTGCCAGCAGTCCGATCGATGGCTACACCTTC,CASSPIDGYTF
TRBJ2-7,TRBV5-1,NA,once,TGCGCCAGCAGCTTGGCTCGACACACCTACGAGCAGTACTTC,CASSLARHTYEQYF
TRBJ2-7,TRBV6-5,TRBD1,NA,TGTGCCAGCGTACCCGGACAGGGCGTTCTCTACGAGCAGTACTTC,CASVPGQGVLYEQYF
TRBJ1-2,TRBV29-1,TRBD1,NA,TGCAGCGCCCGACAGGGGGATGGCTATGGCTACACCTTC,CSARQGDGYGYTF
TRBJ1-1,TRBV2,NA,NA,TGTGCCAGCAGCCCCAGTGGGACTGAAGCTTTCTTT,CASSPSGTEAFF
TRBJ1-6,TRBV7-2,NA,NA,TGTGCCAGCAGCTTAGCGCAACGAAGGATAAATTCACCCCTCCACTTT,CASSLAQRRINSPLHF
TRBJ2-2,TRBV12-3/TRBV12-4,TRBD2,NA,TGTGCCAGCAGCCGGGGGGGCGGGGAGCTGTTTTTT,CASSRGGGELFF
TRBJ2-2,TRBV7-9,NA,NA,TGTGCCAGCGGGGGGAACACCGGGGAGCTGTTTTTT,CASGGNTGELFF
TRBJ1-4,TRBV5-5,NA,NA,TGTGCCAGCAGCTTTGGGCAGGGGAACGGTGAAAAACTGTTTTTT,CASSFGQGNGEKLFF
TRBJ2-5,TRBV6-5,NA,NA,TGTGCCAGCAGTTACTCGATGGTAGCAGAGACCCAGTACTTC,CASSYSMVAETQYF
TRBJ1-4,TRBV3-1/TRBV3-2,NA,NA,TGTGCCAGCAGCCAAGTAGTACAGAGCGGAGAAAAACTGTTTTTT,CASSQVVQSGEKLFF
TRBJ2-7,TRBV28,NA,NA,TGTGCCAGCAGGAAGACAGACTCCTACGAGCAGTACTTC,CASRKTDSYEQYF
TRBJ1-1,TRBV30,TRBD1,NA,TGTGCCTGGAGTTCAGGGGGCACTGAAGCTTTCTTT,CAWSSGGTEAFF
TRBJ1-2,TRBV10-3,NA,few,TGTGCCATCAGTGAGCCAAGGGACAACTATGGCTACACCTTC,CAISEPRDNYGYTF
TRBJ2-3,TRBV4-1,NA,few,TGCGCCAGCAGCCAAGACATGGGTGAGGGCACAGATACGCAGTATTTT,CASSQDMGEGTDTQYF
TRBJ2-2,TRBV4-3,TRBD2,NA,TGCGCCAGCAGCCAAGATGGGACTATAGGGCAGCTGAACACCGGGGAGCTGTTTTTT,CASSQDGTIGQLNTGELFF
TRBJ1-1,TRBV7-6,TRBD1,NA,TGTGCCAGCAGCCAAGGACAGGGGGCGAAAGAAGCTTTCTTT,CASSQGQGAKEAFF
TRBJ1-4,TRBV11-2,TRBD1,NA,TGTGCCAGCAGCTCTCCAGCGACAGGGCCTAATGAAAAACTGTTTTTT,CASSSPATGPNEKLFF
TRBJ2-3,TRBV9,TRBD1,NA,TGTGCCAGCAGCGTCGACAGGGGACTTATGACAGATACGCAGTATTTT,CASSVDRGLMTDTQYF
TRBJ2-7,TRBV18,NA,NA,TGTGCCAGCTCAGGGGCAGGGCATCCCTACGAGCAGTACTTC,CASSGAGHPYEQYF
TRBJ2-7,TRBV12-2,NA,NA,TGTGCAAGTCGCCCTCAAGTGTGTCGAGGACAGGGGCTTCGGGAGCAGTACTTC,CASRPQVCRGQGLREQYF
TRBJ2-5,TRBV5-1,TRBD2,NA,TGCGCCAGCAGCGGAGGGACTAGCGGGGGGGCAGAGACCCAGTACTTC,CASSGGTSGGAETQYF